This T cell receptor beta chain appears in the sequencing data of a study of blood T cell repertoires in COVID-19. Study-wide background: The origin of the acute and convalescent COVID-19 samples was the United States, Italy and Spain. The analysed material was cDNA or gDNA that came from T cells, B-cell-depleted T cells, or PBMCs.

Germline trimming cut 3 bases from V and 8 bases from J; bases unmatched to any gene: 4. Germline values: CDR1 LNHDA, CDR2 SQIVND (reference sequence). The CDR3 is 13 amino acids. Authors' data handling: Estimation of nucleated cell counts relied on the amplification of reference gene primers. TCRdb's table, derived via immunoSEQ multiplex PCR, lists solely in-frame clones and lacks some. V, J and clone size reflect that table, while D and trimming were determined from the DNA. Of roughly 42,000 clones listed, 79% are singletons. This chain joins TRBV19 and TRBJ2-3, with 8 bases lining up with TRBD2. The sample was peripheral blood. The sequence was collected from a woman at least 80 years old with acute or convalescent COVID-19. In nucleotides, the CDR3 is TGTGCCAGTAGTATCCGGGAGGGGTCTACGCAGTATTTT. Its translation is CASSIREGSTQYF.